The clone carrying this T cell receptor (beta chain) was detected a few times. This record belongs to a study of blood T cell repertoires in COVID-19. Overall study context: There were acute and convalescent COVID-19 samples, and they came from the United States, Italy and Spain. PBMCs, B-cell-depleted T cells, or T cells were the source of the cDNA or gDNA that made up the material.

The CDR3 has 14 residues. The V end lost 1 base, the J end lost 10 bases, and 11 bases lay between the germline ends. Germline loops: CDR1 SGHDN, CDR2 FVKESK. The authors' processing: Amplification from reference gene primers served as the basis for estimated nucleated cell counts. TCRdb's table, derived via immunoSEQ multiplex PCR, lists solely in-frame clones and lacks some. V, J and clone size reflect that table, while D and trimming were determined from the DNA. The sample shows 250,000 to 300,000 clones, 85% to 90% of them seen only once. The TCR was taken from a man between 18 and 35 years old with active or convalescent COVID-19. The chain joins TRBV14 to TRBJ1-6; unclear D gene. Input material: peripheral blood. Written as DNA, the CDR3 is TGTGCCAGCAGCCAAGCTCCGTTGAGGTCACCCCTCCACTTT. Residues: CASSQAPLRSPLHF.